The next 19 T cell receptor beta chains were all read from a single sample in a study of blood T cell repertoires in COVID-19. Sequencing was performed with immunoSEQ multiplex PCR; in TCRdb, only in-frame clones are kept and a portion is missing. In the table there are a few hundred thousand clones, 87% of which are singletons. Material: PBMCs or T cells enriched from blood (not recorded which). These receptor sequences come from a young man with acute COVID-19.

This clone was observed a few times. J is TRBJ2-1 and V is TRBV7-9, with 12 bases that match TRBD2. J was trimmed by 7 bases and V by 2 bases; bases with no gene match: 12. In germline, CDR1 is SEHNR, CDR2 FQNEAQ (reference sequence). This CDR3 is 18 amino acids long. CDR3 sequence: CASSLPPRLAGVNNEQFF. DNA of the CDR3: TGTGCCAGCAGCTTACCGCCGAGACTAGCGGGAGTGAATAATGAGCAGTTCTTC. The full variable domain, in which reference TRBV7-9 and TRBJ2-1 provide the parts outside the CDR3, is DTGVSQNPRHKITKRGQNVTFRCDPISEHNRLYWYRQTLGQGPEFLTYFQNEAQLEKSRLLSDRFSAERPKGSFSTLEIQRTEQGDSAMYLCASSLPPRLAGVNNEQFFGPGTRLTVL.

CDR3 region: CASSLLAGGNSIRYNEQFF. The CDR3 DNA is TGTGCCAGCAGCTTACTAGCGGGAGGGAATAGTATTCGGTACAATGAGCAGTTCTTC. The V and J genes are TRBV5-6 and TRBJ2-1, with TRBD2 matching over 13 bases. Trimming at V came to 2 bases and at J to 4 bases, leaving 12 bases not matched to a gene. This CDR3 spans 19 amino acids. CDR1 is SGHDT and CDR2 is YYEEEE in the germline V gene.

The chain recombines TRBV15 with TRBJ2-3; 9 bases match TRBD1. Per germline, CDR1 LNHNV and CDR2 YYDKDF (reference sequence). CDR3 length: 17 amino acids. J gave up 3 bases and V 0 bases, and 7 bases lay outside the gene matches. Here the CDR3 DNA reads TGTGCCACCAGCAGAGATGACAGGGGGTCACAAACAGATACGCAGTATTTT. This encodes CATSRDDRGSQTDTQYF.

The chain joins TRBV7-9 to TRBJ1-3; D uncertain. V was cut by 4 bases and J by 0 bases, with 19 bases left in between. CDR1 SEHNR and CDR2 FQNEAQ come from the germline V gene (reference sequence). CDR3 length: 18 amino acids. The CDR3: CASSSGTEVKSSGNTIYF. CDR3 nucleotide sequence: TGTGCCAGCAGCTCGGGAACCGAGGTTAAGAGCTCTGGAAACACCATATATTTT.

The rearrangement uses TRBV28 and TRBJ2-7; the D gene is possibly TRBD2 (5 bases). The CDR3 length is 13 residues. Germline V gene lookup returns CDR1 MDHEN and CDR2 SYDVKM. Between the trimmed V and J ends, which lost 7 bases and 0 bases, there was a span of 10 bases. Here the CDR3 DNA reads TGTGCCAGCATATATCGGGGCTCCTACGAGCAGTACTTC. Its protein is CASIYRGSYEQYF.

The J gene is TRBJ1-5, the V gene TRBV4-1, with D hard to call. Trimming removed 4 bases at V and 2 bases at J, with 12 bases between. The CDR3 runs to 15 residues. Germline V gives CDR1 MGHRA, CDR2 YSYEKL. CDR3 region: CASSLYYGGNQPQHF. The CDR3 DNA reads TGCGCCAGCAGCCTTTATTACGGGGGCAATCAGCCCCAGCATTTT.

V gene TRBV18 combines with J gene TRBJ1-4, with unresolved D. Germline V CDR1 and CDR2: KGHSH, LQKENI. Between the trimmed V and J ends, which lost 3 bases and 0 bases, there was a span of 8 bases. This CDR3 contains 15 residues. The CDR3 region is CASSPWPATNEKLFF. CDR3 sequence (DNA): TGTGCCAGCTCACCCTGGCCTGCAACTAATGAAAAACTGTTTTTT.

This rearrangement joins TRBV21-1 to TRBJ2-1; the tabulated D call, TRBD2, remains unverified against the DNA. TRBV21-1 is termed a pseudogene. The CDR3 totals 10 residues. The CDR3 region has the DNA TGTGCCAGCAGCAACCGTATGCGGTTCTTC. It encodes CASSNRMRFF.

The chain is built from TRBV14 and TRBJ2-1; 8 positions agree with TRBD2. The CDR3 length is 13 residues. CDR1 is SGHDN and CDR2 is FVKESK in the germline V gene. Trimming took 0 bases from V and 10 from J; bases not matched to a gene: 2. In DNA form, the CDR3 reads TGTGCCAGCAGCCAAGAATCGGGGGGGGAGCAGTTCTTC. Translation: CASSQESGGEQFF.

The rearrangement joins TRBV24-1 to TRBJ1-5; tentative D call: TRBD1 (5 bases). The germline V gene encodes CDR1 KGHDR and CDR2 SFDVKD. Trimming took off 3 bases at V and 1 base at J, with 18 bases between the two ends. This CDR3 contains 18 residues. CDR3 sequence (DNA): TGTGCCACCAGTGATACGAACCAGGGCACCCTCAGCAATCAGCCCCAGCATTTT. This sequence encodes CATSDTNQGTLSNQPQHF.

The V and J genes are TRBV4-2 and TRBJ1-2, with D perhaps TRBD1 (5 bases). The CDR3 has 18 amino acids. V lost 0 bases and J lost 2, with 19 bases in between. Germline V CDR1 and CDR2: LGHNA, YNFKEQ. CDR3 region: CASSQDPTGGAVNYGYTF. In DNA, the CDR3 is TGTGCCAGCAGCCAAGACCCTACTGGTGGGGCAGTGAACTATGGCTACACCTTC.

The chain joins TRBV5-3 to TRBJ2-5, with TRBD2 matching 13 bases. TRBV5-3 is identified as an open reading frame with a role that is uncertain. The ends lost 4 bases at V and 0 bases at J; junction bases unmatched: 9. CDR3 size: 18 residues. CDR3 sequence (DNA): TGTGCCAGAAGCCCGCGACTAGCGGGAGGCCTTAACCAAGAGACCCAGTACTTC. Its translation: CARSPRLAGGLNQETQYF.

This clone was counted only a few times. This chain links TRBV10-1 with TRBJ2-2; maybe TRBD2 (5 bases). Germline V CDR1 and CDR2: WNHNN, SYGVQD (reference sequence). The CDR3 runs 14 residues. The V end was cut by 0 bases, the J end by 7 bases, with 9 bases between. Here the CDR3 reads CASSESGSGGELFF. The CDR3 region has the DNA TGCGCCAGCAGTGAGTCTGGGAGTGGCGGGGAGCTGTTTTTT.

The gene calls are TRBV4-1 and TRBJ2-7, with a weak D call TRBD2 (5 bases). Germline CDR1 MGHRA, CDR2 YSYEKL. V was cut by 1 base and J by 3 bases, with 13 bases left in between. The CDR3 length is 15 residues. CDR3 protein: CASSQGRGLYYEQYF. The CDR3 DNA reads as TGCGCCAGCAGCCAAGGAAGAGGGCTGTACTACGAGCAGTACTTC.

The genes are TRBV6-5 and TRBJ2-3; 7 positions agree with TRBD2. V trimming: 6 bases; J trimming: 2 bases; junction bases outside the gene matches: 8. The CDR3 runs 15 residues. CDR1 is MNHEY, CDR2 SVGAGI, per germline. CDR3 sequence reads: CASRGAGLVTDTQYF. CDR3 nucleotide sequence: TGTGCCAGCAGGGGAGCGGGACTGGTCACAGATACGCAGTATTTT.

The genes are TRBV3-1 (or the pseudogene TRBV3-2) and TRBJ1-4, with 7 bases lining up with TRBD1. The germline gives CDR1 LGHDT, CDR2 YNNKEL (reference sequence). V was clipped by 4 bases and J by 5 bases; unmatched bases: 10. There are 16 residues in the CDR3. Written as DNA, the CDR3 is TGTGCCAGCAGCCCTCCGACAGGGTTAGAGAATGAAAAACTGTTTTTT. The encoded protein is CASSPPTGLENEKLFF.

The chain carries TRBV10-2 and TRBJ2-7; weak D call: TRBD1 (6 bases). V was shortened by 5 bases and J by 3 bases, with 11 bases between the two germline ends. CDR3 size: 13 residues. Germline CDR1 WSHSY, CDR2 SAAADI. The CDR3 here is CASSSGTHYEQYF. The CDR3, as DNA: TGCGCCAGCAGTTCCGGGACACACTACGAGCAGTACTTC.

This sequence joins TRBV28 and TRBJ2-7; D may be TRBD1 (6 bases). The CDR3 consists of 12 residues. Germline-derived CDR1 and CDR2 are MDHEN and SYDVKM. The V gene lost 6 bases and the J gene lost 4 bases, with 10 bases spanning the gap. CDR3 coding DNA: TGTGCCAGCAGGGGGGCTGGGTACGAGCAGTACTTC. This encodes CASRGAGYEQYF. Supplemented by reference TRBV28 and TRBJ2-7, the full variable domain reads DVKVTQSSRYLVKRTGEKVFLECVQDMDHENMFWYRQDPGLGLRLIYFSYDVKMKEKGDIPEGYSVSREKKERFSLILESASTNQTSMYLCASRGAGYEQYFGPGTRLTVT.

The J gene is TRBJ1-2, the V gene TRBV19; 7 bases are shared with TRBD1. J was trimmed by 14 bases and V by 1 base; bases with no gene match: 10. CDR1 is LNHDA, CDR2 SQIVND, per germline (reference sequence). The CDR3 covers 13 residues. CDR3 coding DNA: TGTGCCAGTAGTATAGGGGACAGACGACAGGATACCTTC. Translated: CASSIGDRRQDTF.